This TCR beta chain was identified during a study of T cell responses to AZD1222 COVID-19 vaccine. Study-level background: Researchers grouped second doses given at about 4 or about 12 weeks into one pool. Study observations and caveats: Repertoire sampling was restricted to post-peak T cell response timepoints. Baseline seropositivity occurred in only six or seven AZD1222 recipients. Nearly half of spike-specific TCRs reportedly go after variant regions that carry no mutations.

A word on this clone: The antigen remains undetermined.

This table comes from immunoSEQ multiplex PCR, and its TCRdb copy is limited to in-frame clones, with some not included. The repertoire includes approximately 150,000 clones, around 90% of them detected once, and about 1.4% sits in the top ten. CDR3 length: 13 residues. The V and J ends lost 6 bases and 1 base respectively, with 10 bases between them. CDR1 is SQVTM and CDR2 is ANQGSEA in the germline V gene. The receptor was derived from an adult in good health. The chain couples TRBV29-1 to TRBJ1-3, with D perhaps matching TRBD1 (5 bases). Sequencing used peripheral blood, obtained on day 0 of AZD1222 vaccination. The CDR3 bases are TGCAGCGTCTCTCAGGGTTCTGGAAACACCATATATTTT. Translating gives CSVSQGSGNTIYF.